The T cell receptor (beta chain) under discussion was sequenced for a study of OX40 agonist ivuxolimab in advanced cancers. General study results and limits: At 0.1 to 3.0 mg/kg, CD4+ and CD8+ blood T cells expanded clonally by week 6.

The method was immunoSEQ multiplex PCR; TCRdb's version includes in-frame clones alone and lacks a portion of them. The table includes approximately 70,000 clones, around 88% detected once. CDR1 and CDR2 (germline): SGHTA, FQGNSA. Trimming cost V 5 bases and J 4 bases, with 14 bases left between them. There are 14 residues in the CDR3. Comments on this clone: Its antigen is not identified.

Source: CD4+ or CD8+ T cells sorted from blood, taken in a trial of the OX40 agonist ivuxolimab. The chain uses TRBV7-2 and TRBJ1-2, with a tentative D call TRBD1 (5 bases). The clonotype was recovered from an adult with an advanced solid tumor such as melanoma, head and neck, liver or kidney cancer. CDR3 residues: CASSTPGNFYGYTF. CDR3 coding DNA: TGTGCCAGCAGCACGCCAGGGAATTTCTATGGCTACACCTTC.